A selection of T cell receptor beta chains follows, all from one sample in a study of T-cell memory formation after mild COVID-19. Using its own MiXCR run on the 5' RACE reads, TCRdb lists one record per CDR3 protein. Altogether 250,000 or so distinct CDR3 sequences are present, more than 15% being singletons, with the ten largest covering roughly 23%. The source material was PBMCs or a T cell subset sorted from them (not recorded which). These TCRs come from a man between 18 and 29 years old who had mild COVID-19 (a few samples of this study predate the infection). Cell type and time point are not known. CDR3s include the opening cysteine and the closing phenylalanine or tryptophan. Fields, in order: clone size, CDR3 length, D gene, J gene, V gene, CDR3 protein, CDR3 DNA. D genes are given only for firm matches. Not all rows give a size; the values are once, few, many and, for expanded clones, a class.

.,17,TRBD1,TRBJ2-2,TRBV28,CASSPRDRVFDTGELFF,TGTGCCAGCAGTCCCCGGGACAGGGTATTTGACACCGGGGAGCTGTTTTTT
many,12,.,TRBJ1-2,TRBV7-2,CASSFNDYGYTF,TGTGCCAGCAGCTTTAATGACTATGGCTACACCTTC
.,14,.,TRBJ1-5,TRBV19,CASVRPYSNQPQHF,TGTGCCAGTGTAAGGCCTTATAGCAATCAGCCCCAGCATTTT
.,12,TRBD1,TRBJ1-1,TRBV6-2/TRBV6-3,CASSRQGLEAFF,TGTGCCAGCAGCCGACAGGGGTTGGAAGCTTTCTTT
.,13,TRBD1,TRBJ2-1,TRBV2,CASNRGLGGEQFF,TGTGCCAGCAACAGGGGGCTGGGGGGTGAGCAGTTCTTC
.,13,.,TRBJ1-1,TRBV5-1,CASNFDTYTEAFF,TGCGCCAGCAACTTTGACACGTACACTGAAGCTTTCTTT
.,14,.,TRBJ2-7,TRBV20-1,CSARRYGGGEEQYF,TGCAGTGCTAGACGCTATGGGGGAGGTGAAGAGCAGTACTTC
.,16,.,TRBJ2-3,TRBV14,CASSQGGVSRTDTQYF,TGTGCCAGCAGCCAAGGGGGAGTCTCCCGCACAGATACGCAGTATTTT
.,14,.,TRBJ2-3,TRBV7-9,CASSGRGSTDTQYF,TGTGCCAGCAGCGGGCGGGGTAGCACAGATACGCAGTATTTT
few,15,TRBD1,TRBJ1-2,TRBV3-1,CASSQGNRGNYGYTF,TGTGCCAGCAGCCAAGGTAACAGGGGAAACTATGGCTACACCTTC
few,14,.,TRBJ2-3,TRBV2,CASVVVSGTDTQYF,TGTGCCAGCGTAGTGGTGAGTGGCACAGATACGCAGTATTTT
few,15,TRBD1,TRBJ1-6,TRBV7-2,CASSLASGGASPLHF,TGTGCCAGCAGCTTAGCGTCAGGGGGAGCTTCACCCCTCCACTTT
.,16,TRBD1,TRBJ1-6,TRBV7-2,CASSFTTGRQREPLHF,TGTGCCAGCAGCTTCACGACAGGGAGGCAGAGAGAACCCCTCCACTTT
few,18,TRBD1,TRBJ2-7,TRBV7-9,CASTPILTGGEFSYEQYF,TGTGCCAGCACCCCAATATTGACAGGGGGCGAATTTTCCTACGAGCAGTACTTC
.,15,.,TRBJ2-3,TRBV29-1,CSVEIGGLDPDTQYF,TGCAGCGTTGAAATCGGTGGTCTAGACCCAGATACGCAGTATTTT
.,14,.,TRBJ1-5,TRBV18,CASSPTQAYQPQHF,TGTGCCAGCTCACCAACACAGGCGTATCAGCCCCAGCATTTT
few,13,TRBD1,TRBJ2-1,TRBV6-5,CASRNRQGGSGFF,TGTGCCAGCAGGAACCGACAGGGCGGTTCGGGGTTCTTC
once,14,TRBD1,TRBJ2-2,TRBV23-1,CASKGTGDTGELFF,TGCGCCAGCAAAGGGACAGGGGACACCGGGGAGCTGTTTTTT
.,16,.,TRBJ1-5,TRBV4-1,CASSQDVTGLGQPQHF,TGCGCCAGCAGCCAAGATGTAACAGGGCTTGGTCAGCCCCAGCATTTT
few,14,.,TRBJ2-7,TRBV5-1,CASSDGGGAPEQYF,TGCGCCAGCAGCGACGGTGGAGGGGCCCCCGAGCAGTACTTC
.,13,.,TRBJ2-7,TRBV19,CASGWGSHYEQYF,TGTGCCAGTGGGTGGGGGAGCCACTACGAGCAGTACTTC
few,14,.,TRBJ2-1,TRBV14,CASSQTGTGNEQFF,TGTGCCAGCAGCCAAACCGGGACTGGTAATGAGCAGTTCTTC
few,13,.,TRBJ1-1,TRBV18,CAACRVVNTEAFF,TGTGCCGCGTGCAGGGTCGTTAACACTGAAGCTTTCTTT
few,11,.,TRBJ2-2,TRBV5-5,CASSKTGELFF,TGTGCCAGCAGCAAGACCGGGGAGCTGTTTTTT
few,15,TRBD2,TRBJ2-3,TRBV5-6,CASRMLGAGTDTQYF,TGTGCCAGCAGGATGCTAGGAGCGGGAACAGATACGCAGTATTTT
few,16,.,TRBJ1-6,TRBV7-9,CASSRQASSYNSPLHF,TGTGCCAGCAGCCGACAGGCCAGCTCCTATAATTCACCCCTCCACTTT
many,15,TRBD2,TRBJ2-1,TRBV5-1,CASSSGGGAYNEQFF,TGCGCCAGCTCATCTGGGGGGGGTGCCTACAATGAGCAGTTCTTC
.,15,TRBD1,TRBJ2-2,TRBV4-1,CASRSGTGNTGELFF,TGCGCCAGCAGGTCCGGGACAGGGAACACCGGGGAGCTGTTTTTT
.,20,TRBD1,TRBJ1-6,TRBV5-1,CASTKQPMSLTGTDVSPLHF,TGCGCCAGCACAAAGCAACCGATGAGCCTGACAGGGACCGATGTATCACCCCTCCACTTT
.,17,TRBD2,TRBJ2-3,TRBV4-1,CASSQPRGGGNTDTQYF,TGCGCCAGCAGCCAACCGCGGGGGGGCGGGAACACAGATACGCAGTATTTT
many,15,.,TRBJ2-3,TRBV12-3/TRBV12-4,CASTSDAQRTDTQYF,TGTGCCAGCACCTCGGACGCCCAGAGGACAGATACGCAGTATTTT